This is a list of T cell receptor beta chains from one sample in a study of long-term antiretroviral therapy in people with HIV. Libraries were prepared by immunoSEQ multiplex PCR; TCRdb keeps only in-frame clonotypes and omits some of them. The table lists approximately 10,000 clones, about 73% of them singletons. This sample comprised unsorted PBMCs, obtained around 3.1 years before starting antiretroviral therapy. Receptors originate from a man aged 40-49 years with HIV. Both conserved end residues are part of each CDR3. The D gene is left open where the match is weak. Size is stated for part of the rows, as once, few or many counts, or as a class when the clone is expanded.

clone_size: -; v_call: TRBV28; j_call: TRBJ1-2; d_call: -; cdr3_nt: TGTGCCAGCAGTTTCTCCCACGCGACAGGACTCACTGGTGGCTACACCTTC; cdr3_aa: CASSFSHATGLTGGYTF
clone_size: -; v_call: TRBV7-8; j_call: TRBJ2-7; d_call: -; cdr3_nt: TGTGCCAGCAGCTTACACCCCTACGAGCAGTACTTC; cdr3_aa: CASSLHPYEQYF
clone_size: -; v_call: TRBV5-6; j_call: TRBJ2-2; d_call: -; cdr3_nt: TGTGCCAGCAGCTTGATGTTAGCGGTTAGGACCGGGGAGCTGTTTTTT; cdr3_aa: CASSLMLAVRTGELFF
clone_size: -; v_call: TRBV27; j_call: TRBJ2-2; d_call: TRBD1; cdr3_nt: TGTGCCAGCAGTTCAGTCAGGGGGAGATTCGCCGGGGAGCTGTTTTTT; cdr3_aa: CASSSVRGRFAGELFF
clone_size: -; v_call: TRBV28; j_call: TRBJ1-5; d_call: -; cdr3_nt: TGTGCCAGAAGCAATCAGCCCCAGCATTTT; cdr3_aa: CARSNQPQHF
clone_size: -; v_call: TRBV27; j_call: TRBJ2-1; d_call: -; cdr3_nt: TGTGCCAGCAGTTTAGGTGCTGGCTACAATGAGCAGTTCTTC; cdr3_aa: CASSLGAGYNEQFF
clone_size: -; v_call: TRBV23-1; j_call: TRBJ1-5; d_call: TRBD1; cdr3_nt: TGCGCCAGCAGTCAAGATTTCGGCAGGGGGCCGGGTCAGCCCCAGCATTTT; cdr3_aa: CASSQDFGRGPGQPQHF
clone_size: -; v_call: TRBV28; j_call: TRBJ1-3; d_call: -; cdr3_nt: TGTGCCAGCAGTTTGGGGACCATCTCTGGAAACACCATATATTTT; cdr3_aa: CASSLGTISGNTIYF
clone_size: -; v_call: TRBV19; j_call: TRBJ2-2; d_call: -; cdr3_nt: TGTGCCAGTAGTATTGGGAACACCGGGGAGCTGTTTTTT; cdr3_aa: CASSIGNTGELFF
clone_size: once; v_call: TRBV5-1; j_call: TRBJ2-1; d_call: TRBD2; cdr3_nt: TGCGCCAGCAGCTTGCGTTCTGCGGGAGGGACTCATGAGCAGTTCTTC; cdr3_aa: CASSLRSAGGTHEQFF
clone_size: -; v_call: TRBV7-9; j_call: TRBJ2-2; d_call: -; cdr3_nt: TGTGCCAGCAGCTCCTCTGCAATGATCCGGGACACCGGGGAGCTGTTTTTT; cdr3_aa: CASSSSAMIRDTGELFF
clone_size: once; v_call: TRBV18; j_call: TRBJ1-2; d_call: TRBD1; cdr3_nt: TGTGCCAGCTCACCACCCGGAATGACAGGGCCTAACTATGGCTACACCTTC; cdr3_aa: CASSPPGMTGPNYGYTF
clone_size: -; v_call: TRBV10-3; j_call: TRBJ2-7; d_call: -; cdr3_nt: TGTGCCATCTCGTTAGGGGGAGAGAGGGGCTCCGAGCAGTACTTC; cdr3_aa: CAISLGGERGSEQYF
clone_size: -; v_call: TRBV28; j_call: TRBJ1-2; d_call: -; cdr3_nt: TGTGCCACTTTAGGACAGCAATCTGGCTACACCTTC; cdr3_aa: CATLGQQSGYTF
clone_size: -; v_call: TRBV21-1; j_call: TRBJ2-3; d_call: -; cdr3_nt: TGTGCCAGCAGTTCTTCAACGGGAGGTGGCACAGATACGCAGTATTTT; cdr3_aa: CASSSSTGGGTDTQYF
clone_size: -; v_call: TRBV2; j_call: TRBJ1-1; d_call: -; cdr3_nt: TGTGCCAGCAGTGTCACGACGCGAATCCTGAACACTGAAGCTTTCTTT; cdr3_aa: CASSVTTRILNTEAFF
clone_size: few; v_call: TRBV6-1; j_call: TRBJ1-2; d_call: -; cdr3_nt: TGTGCCAGCAGCCTCACCCTGGCAGGGAGAGATGGCTACACCTTC; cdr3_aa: CASSLTLAGRDGYTF
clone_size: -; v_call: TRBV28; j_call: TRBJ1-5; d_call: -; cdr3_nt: TGTGCCAGCAGTTACGGAAACAATCAGCCCCAGCATTTT; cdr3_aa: CASSYGNNQPQHF
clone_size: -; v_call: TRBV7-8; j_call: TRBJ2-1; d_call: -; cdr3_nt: TGTGCCAGCAGCTTACAACGACACCTCAATGAGCAGTTCTTC; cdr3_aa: CASSLQRHLNEQFF
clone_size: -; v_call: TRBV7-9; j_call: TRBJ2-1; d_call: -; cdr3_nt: TGTGCCAGCAGCTTAGTTGGCTTTAATGAGCAGTTCTTC; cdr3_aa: CASSLVGFNEQFF
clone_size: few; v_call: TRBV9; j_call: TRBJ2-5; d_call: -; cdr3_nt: TGTGCCAGCAACACAGGGTTACAAGAGACCCAGTACTTC; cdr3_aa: CASNTGLQETQYF
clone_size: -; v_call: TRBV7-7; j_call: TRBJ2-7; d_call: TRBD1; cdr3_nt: TGTGCTAGCAGCTTAGAACAGGGGGACGAGCAGTACTTC; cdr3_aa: CASSLEQGDEQYF